The entry below gives a single T cell receptor beta chain sequence along with its context. Its antigen is currently not known. No much larger clone is present one base from it, and per-base qualities are unavailable. The V and J ends are trimmed by 4 bases and 0 bases, leaving 24 bases between them. From the germline V gene (reference sequence), CDR1 is GTSNPN and CDR2 is SVGIG. Inclusive of the bounding cysteine and phenylalanine, the CDR3 is 18 residues long. Only CDR3 DNA is held: 54 bases, read in frame from base 1. The intended sense of this specimen's time point label: baseline before first vaccination. The vaccinee samples were drawn from two UK trials, COV001 and COV002, one of which was a single-blind randomized controlled phase 2/3 trial testing AZD1222 (ChAdOx1 nCoV-19) in healthy adults. For TCRbeta chain sequencing, PBMC samples from trial participants were taken at day 0 and at day 28 after the second dose.

This entry belongs to a study of T cell responses to AZD1222 COVID-19 vaccine (dated by TCRdb to the early 2020s). Broadly, across the study: Because spike-specific TCR depth and breadth did not differ between the two schedules, AZD1222 recipients who got a second dose at roughly 4 weeks were pooled with those who got a second dose at roughly 12 weeks. A total of 233 trial participants underwent TCR sequencing, of whom 200 to 220 received two doses of AZD1222 and roughly 25 received two doses of the MenACWY control vaccine. Trial participants were enrolled by age into 18-55, 56-69 and 70-plus year subgroups, with around 140, 26 and 57 TCR-sequenced participants respectively.

The CDR3 regions of human TCRbeta chains were analyzed by immunosequencing. On the authors' methods: Repertoire TCRs were matched against a reference library of SARS-CoV-2-specific TCRs generated with the MIRA antigen-specificity platform. Breadth was defined as the fraction of unique TCRs that were SARS-CoV-2-associated. Depth was defined as the fraction of total T cells that were SARS-CoV-2-associated. Using the MIRA data, each spike-specific TCR was assigned both to the spike region to which the TCR was reactive and to a CD4 or CD8 class. Log10-transformed breadth and depth values were compared by one-way ANOVA with Sidak's multiple comparisons tests. TCRdb re-hosts the immuneACCESS table, in-frame sequences only. Its copies lack some clones; in the studies checked, an unresolved V gene accounts for under half of them, and the cause for the rest is not known. V, J and clone size are those of that table, while D and trimming were read from the DNA. Within this sample are some 150,000 clones, with approximately 88% of them counted one time only. Together, the top ten hold approximately 3.1% of the sample.

Summary of the overall study and its limitations: CD4 TCRs associated with the vaccine covered the entire spike protein, and the dominant responses were in regions 160-218 and 743-854. In the small 56-69-year group, the increase in depth fell short of significance, most likely because of low power. Reportedly, almost half of the unique spike-specific TCRs recognized epitopes lying outside the regions that are mutated in the B.1.351 and B.1.1.7 variants. Because no day 14 peak-response samples were available, repertoires were characterized only after the peak T cell response. Conclusions about previously exposed vaccinees are limited, since just six AZD1222 recipients were seropositive for SARS-CoV-2 at baseline. Participants were mostly white British, with more females than males. The authors suggested clonal diversity may have been underestimated. After two AZD1222 doses, both the breadth and the depth of spike-specific TCRs were significantly higher than at day 0 and than in MenACWY recipients.

This receptor was identified in an adult in good health. The chain employs TRBV30 and TRBJ1-1, with no reliable assignment of the D segment. Material: peripheral blood, obtained on day 0 of AZD1222 vaccination. The CDR3 region has the sequence CAWIPPFSVRAMNTEAFF. The DNA reads as follows: TGTGCCTGGATCCCTCCTTTCTCGGTTCGCGCGATGAACACTGAAGCTTTCTTT.